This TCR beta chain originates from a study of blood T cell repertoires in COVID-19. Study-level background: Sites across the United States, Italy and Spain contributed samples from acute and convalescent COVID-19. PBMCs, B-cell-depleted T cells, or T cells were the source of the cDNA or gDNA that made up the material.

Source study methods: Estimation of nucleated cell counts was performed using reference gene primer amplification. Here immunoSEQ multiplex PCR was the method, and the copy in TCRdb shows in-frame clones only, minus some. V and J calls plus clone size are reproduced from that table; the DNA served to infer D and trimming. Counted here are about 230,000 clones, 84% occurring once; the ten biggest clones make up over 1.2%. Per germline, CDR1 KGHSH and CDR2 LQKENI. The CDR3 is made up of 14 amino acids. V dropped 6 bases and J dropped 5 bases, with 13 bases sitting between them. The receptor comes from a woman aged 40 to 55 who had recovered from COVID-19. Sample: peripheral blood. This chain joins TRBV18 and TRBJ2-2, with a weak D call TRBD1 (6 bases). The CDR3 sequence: CASSPGQRTGELFF. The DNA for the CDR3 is TGTGCCAGCTCCCCCGGACAGCGGACCGGGGAGCTGTTTTTT.